The entry below describes one T cell receptor (beta chain). Its cognate antigen is unknown. Trimming cost V 5 bases and J 6 bases; bases outside gene matches: 8. Germline CDR1 SGHTA, CDR2 FQGNSA. The CDR3 has 14 amino acids. Assay: immunoSEQ multiplex PCR; the TCRdb copy retains only in-frame clones and omits some. Here the sample spans roughly 1,800,000 clones, about 95% being singletons. This record comes from a study of shared clonotypes between healthy human individuals. Study-wide results and limits: Generation probabilities were higher for clonotypes shared across all four sorted-subset donors than for unshared ones.

Naive-designated CD8 cells lacked CD45RO, were positively enriched for CCR7, and omitted terminally differentiated effector memory CD45RA+ cells. The rearrangement links TRBV7-2 to TRBJ1-1; 8 bases are a match to TRBD1. This sequence was found in a man aged 18 to 35 in good health. The sample consisted of naive CD8+ T cells sorted from blood. CDR3: CASSHGQGIAEAFF. In DNA form, the CDR3 reads TGTGCCAGCAGCCACGGACAGGGAATCGCTGAAGCTTTCTTT. The variable domain in full, with the rest retrieved from reference TRBV7-2 and TRBJ1-1, is GAGVSQSPSNKVTEKGKDVELRCDPISGHTALYWYRQSLGQGLEFLIYFQGNSAPDKSGLPSDRFSAERTGGSVSTLTIQRTQQEDSAVYLCASSHGQGIAEAFFGQGTRLTVV.